These 18 T cell receptor beta chains were all obtained from the same sample, sequenced in a study of molecular identifiers for immune sequencing clone quantification (dated 2018 in TCRdb). Libraries were constructed by PCR. TCRdb shows the sequencer as NextSeq 500. TCRdb itself trimmed the public reads at Q25 with fastp, ran MiXCR and retained productive beta chains. Every CDR3 protein is listed once, alongside the most common genes and DNA of its rows. The table for this sample lists some 680,000 distinct CDR3 sequences; around 25% of them were counted only once. Jointly, the top ten make up about 0.73% of the sample. Sequencing was carried out using naive CD8+ T cells from blood, with Jurkat cell RNA spiked in. In light of the paper, this sample's cell subset or site label describes: FACS-sorted CD8+CD4-CCR7+CD45RA+ naive T cells. Receptor source: a human donor in good health. Some libraries in this study had Jurkat cell RNA spiked in.

Notes on this clonotype: A read error is likely, as this CDR3 ends without the conserved phenylalanine or tryptophan. V usage is TRBV12-3 or TRBV12-4 and J usage is TRBJ1-2, with D possibly matching TRBD1 (5 bases). Trimming took 5 bases from V and 3 from J, leaving 10 bases between them. The CDR3 totals 13 residues. CDR3 region: CASSPDSDYGYTL. The CDR3 DNA reads TGTGCCAGCAGTCCCGACAGTGACTATGGCTACACCCTC.

This clonotype has just a few counts. The chain couples TRBV6-5 to TRBJ1-2, with D perhaps matching TRBD1 (5 bases). Germline CDR1 and CDR2: MNHEY and SVGAGI. The length of the CDR3 is 14 residues. V was trimmed by 4 bases and J by 4 bases, leaving 13 bases between them. CDR3 loop: CASSFTGLSYGYTF. CDR3 sequence (DNA): TGTGCCAGCAGTTTTACAGGATTATCCTATGGCTACACCTTC.

The chain is built from TRBV7-8 and TRBJ2-7; TRBD2 matches 9 bases. The ends lost 1 base at V and 3 bases at J; junction bases unmatched: 10. CDR1 and CDR2 (germline): SGHVS, FQNEAQ. This CDR3 contains 17 residues. This chain's CDR3 is CASSLGGAAGGRYEQYF. In nucleotides, the CDR3 is TGTGCCAGCAGCTTAGGGGGAGCAGCGGGGGGCCGCTACGAGCAGTACTTC. The whole variable domain, remainder taken from reference TRBV7-8 and TRBJ2-7, is GAGVSQSPRYKVAKRGQDVALRCDPISGHVSLFWYQQALGQGPEFLTYFQNEAQLDKSGLPSDRFFAERPEGSVSTLKIQRTQQEDSAVYLCASSLGGAAGGRYEQYFGPGTRLTVT.

This chain joins TRBV12-3 or TRBV12-4 and TRBJ1-5; 12 bases line up with TRBD1. This CDR3 spans 15 amino acids. J lost 6 bases, V lost 5 bases, and 5 bases had no gene match. The CDR3 protein is CASSAGQGAGQPQHF. The CDR3 DNA is TGTGCCAGCAGTGCGGGACAGGGGGCAGGTCAGCCCCAGCATTTT.

This clonotype was counted ten times or more. The rearrangement links TRBV6-2 or TRBV6-3 to TRBJ1-5; D remains unclear. Deletions cut 0 bases from V and 0 bases from J, with 9 bases between. The CDR3 runs 16 residues. CDR1 is MNHEY and CDR2 is SVGEGT in the germline V gene. CDR3 in amino acids: CASSYSETYSNQPQHF. The DNA of the CDR3 is TGTGCCAGCAGTTACTCGGAAACGTATAGCAATCAGCCCCAGCATTTT.

This sequence joins TRBV12-3 or TRBV12-4 and TRBJ2-1, with D unresolved. The CDR3 runs to 15 residues. Trimming left V 0 bases short and J 3 bases short, with 9 bases between. CDR3 nucleotide sequence: TGTGCCAGCAGTTTAGCGCTATATAACTACAATGAGCAGTTCTTC. The encoded protein is CASSLALYNYNEQFF.

The rearrangement joins TRBV5-3 to TRBJ2-3, with 10 bases fitting TRBD2. TRBV5-3 counts as an open reading frame of uncertain function. Trimming removed 3 bases from V and 4 bases from J; junction bases left unmatched: 17. The CDR3 runs 19 residues. The CDR3, as DNA: TGTGCCAGAAGCTGGGGACTGAGCGGGGGGGCATCAATCCCAGATACGCAGTATTTT. It specifies CARSWGLSGGASIPDTQYF.

This clonotype was seen a few times. The V gene is TRBV2, the J gene TRBJ2-7, with 8 bases fitting TRBD2. This CDR3 contains 15 residues. The germline V gene has CDR1 SNHLY and CDR2 FYNNEI. The V and J ends lost 3 bases and 3 bases, in that order; junction bases with no gene match: 7. CDR3 sequence: CASSDTGRADYEQYF. CDR3 bases: TGTGCCAGCAGTGATACCGGGAGGGCCGACTACGAGCAGTACTTC.

This clonotype was counted ten times or more. The V and J genes are TRBV9 and TRBJ1-1, with TRBD1 matching over 7 bases. V dropped 0 bases and J dropped 1; count of bases not matched to a gene: 3. The length of the CDR3 is 15 residues. Germline V gene sequence: CDR1 SGDLS, CDR2 YYNGEE. The CDR3 bases are TGTGCCAGCAGCGTAGGAGGGGGCGAGAACACTGAAGCTTTCTTT. Residues: CASSVGGGENTEAFF.

Details on this clonotype: Because the CDR3 is missing its conserved closing phenylalanine or tryptophan, this is likely a read error. The gene calls are TRBV27 and TRBJ2-7, with 9 bases identical to TRBD1. Germline CDR1 MNHEY, CDR2 SMNVEV (reference sequence). Germline trimming cut 5 bases from V and 2 bases from J; bases unmatched to any gene: 7. CDR3 length equals 15 residues. The CDR3 region is CASSAETGGPYEQYL. The CDR3, as DNA: TGTGCCAGCAGTGCAGAGACAGGGGGTCCCTACGAGCAGTACCTC.

This clonotype was observed at least ten times. This sequence joins TRBV6-5 and TRBJ2-5, with D perhaps given as TRBD1 or TRBD2 (5 bases each). Trimming removed 6 bases from V and 2 bases from J, with 19 bases in between. Germline CDR1 and CDR2: MNHEY and SVGAGI. The CDR3 sequence is 16 residues long. The CDR3 region has the DNA TGTGCCAGCAGGTTCGAGAGGGGCTCCCTACAAGAGACCCAGTACTTC. Amino acids: CASRFERGSLQETQYF.

This clonotype was observed once. A much more abundant neighbour one base away suggests this may be a read error. This chain joins TRBV30 and TRBJ2-5; 9 positions agree with TRBD2. CDR1 GTSNPN and CDR2 SVGIG come from the germline V gene (reference sequence). The CDR3 has 15 residues. DNA for the CDR3: TGTGCCAGGAGTGTCGATAGCGGGGGCGGAGAGACCCAGTACTTC. Protein: CARSVDSGGGETQYF.

Ten or more counts support this clonotype. The V call is TRBV4-1, the J call TRBJ2-1, with a tentative D call TRBD2 (5 bases). Germline V lookup: CDR1 MGHRA, CDR2 YSYEKL. CDR3 length: 12 amino acids. V was clipped by 3 bases and J by 7 bases, with 7 bases between them. In DNA, the CDR3 is TGCGCCAGCAGCCATGAGGGTAATGAGCAGTTCTTC. Residues: CASSHEGNEQFF.

This clonotype came up a few times. This chain links TRBV20-1 with TRBJ2-3; D possibly matches TRBD1 or TRBD2 (6 bases each). This CDR3 is built from 17 residues. Germline V gives CDR1 DFQATT, CDR2 SNEGSKA (reference sequence). V was cut by 0 bases and J by 3 bases, with 19 bases left in between. This CDR3 is CSARDNRRDKITDTQYF. The CDR3 DNA is TGCAGTGCTAGAGATAATAGGCGGGACAAAATAACAGATACGCAGTATTTT.

Points on this clonotype: A much larger clone lies a single base off, so this may be a read error. The gene calls are TRBV29-1 and TRBJ1-1; no firm D call. CDR1 SQVTM and CDR2 ANQGSEA come from the germline V gene. The CDR3 has 15 residues. DNA of the CDR3: TGCAGCGTACTACTTACTACGTTGGGTAACACTGATGCTTTCTTT. It encodes CSVLLTTLGNTDAFF. Using reference TRBV29-1 and TRBJ1-1 for the parts outside the CDR3, the full variable domain is SAVISQKPSRDICQRGTSLTIQCQVDSQVTMMFWYRQQPGQSLTLIATANQGSEATYESGFVIDKFPISRPNLTFSTLTVSNMSPEDSSIYLCSVLLTTLGNTDAFFGQGTRLTVV.

This clonotype appeared a few times. The V gene is TRBV2, the J gene TRBJ1-5; weak D call: TRBD1 (5 bases). CDR3 length equals 14 residues. The V end was cut by 2 bases, the J end by 2 bases, with 7 bases between. The germline gives CDR1 SNHLY, CDR2 FYNNEI. The CDR3 sequence: CASSELGGNQPQHF. The CDR3, as DNA: TGTGCCAGCAGTGAATTGGGGGGCAATCAGCCCCAGCATTTT.

This clonotype was recorded a few times. This chain uses TRBV11-2 with TRBJ2-3; 7 positions match TRBD2. Germline V lookup: CDR1 SGHAT, CDR2 FQNNGV. The CDR3 contains 16 residues. V lost 5 bases and J lost 0; bases outside the gene matches: 8. Here the CDR3 reads CASSTLSGASTDTQYF. The CDR3 bases are TGTGCCAGCAGCACCCTAAGCGGGGCTAGCACAGATACGCAGTATTTT.

About this clonotype itself: A much more abundant neighbour one base away suggests this may be a read error. Here the CDR3 omits its conserved ending phenylalanine or tryptophan, so a read error is the likely source. The V gene is TRBV7-9, the J gene TRBJ1-4; D is unclear. Germline CDR1 is SEHNR and CDR2 is FQNEAQ (reference sequence). The CDR3 has 16 residues. V lost 1 base to trimming and J lost 0 bases, with 9 bases between them. CDR3 coding DNA: TGTGCCAGCAGCTTAGGTGTGACACCAACTAATGAAAAACTGTTTATT. This encodes CASSLGVTPTNEKLFI.